The rows below give T cell receptor beta chains drawn from one sample of a study of blood T cell repertoires in COVID-19. Method: immunoSEQ multiplex PCR; TCRdb's copy keeps in-frame clones and lacks some. Among approximately 280,000 clones listed, 65% to 90% were seen once. Sequenced material: peripheral blood. The receptors derive from a man aged 50 or older with active or convalescent COVID-19. The CDR3 runs from the conserved cysteine through the conserved F or W. D genes are given only for firm matches. Clone size, where shown, is once, few, many, or a class for clones that have expanded.

j_call clone_size v_call d_call cdr3_nt cdr3_aa
TRBJ1-2 few TRBV12-5 - TGTGCTAGTGGACGCGGAGCGGGCGGGGACTATGGCTACACCTTC CASGRGAGGDYGYTF
TRBJ1-2 once TRBV6-5 - TGTGCCAGCTCTTTGGCGGGTTCAAAAGGCTACACCTTC CASSLAGSKGYTF
TRBJ2-3 - TRBV5-1 TRBD1 TGCGCCAGCAGCTTGGAGGGGGCACGCACAGATACGCAGTATTTT CASSLEGARTDTQYF
TRBJ2-3 once TRBV4-2 - TGTGCCAGCAGCCAAGTTCCTAGCGGCACAGATACGCAGTATTTT CASSQVPSGTDTQYF
TRBJ2-5 - TRBV7-9 - TGTGCCAGCAGAGGTATTTTGACGGGAGAAGAGACCCAGTACTTC CASRGILTGEETQYF
TRBJ1-5 few TRBV7-8 - TGTGCCAGCAGCCCAAGCCCCGATGGGCCCCAGCATTTT CASSPSPDGPQHF
TRBJ1-5 - TRBV19 - TGTGCCAGGGATATGGCGGATCAGCCCCAGCATTTT CARDMADQPQHF
TRBJ2-3 - TRBV2 - TGTGCCAGCAGTGAAGAGCCCCGCACAGATACGCAGTATTTT CASSEEPRTDTQYF
TRBJ2-3 - TRBV7-9 TRBD2 TGTGCCAGCGGATGGACTAGCGGGAGGGCTCCCACAGATACGCAGTATTTT CASGWTSGRAPTDTQYF
TRBJ2-7 - TRBV23-1 TRBD1 TGCGCCAGCAGTCGGCGGGACAGGGGGGCCTACGAGCAGTACTTC CASSRRDRGAYEQYF
TRBJ2-1 - TRBV2 TRBD2 TGTGCCAGCAGTGAAGGGCCGACTAGCGGGAGCCATGAGCAGTTCTTC CASSEGPTSGSHEQFF
TRBJ2-7 - TRBV7-9 TRBD2 TGTGCCAGCAGGGCGGGAGGCGGTTACGAGCAGTACTTC CASRAGGGYEQYF
TRBJ2-2 - TRBV11-2 - TGTGCCAGCGGACGGACTAACCTGAACACCGGGGAGCTGTTTTTT CASGRTNLNTGELFF
TRBJ2-3 - TRBV6-2/TRBV6-3 TRBD1 TGTGCCAGCAGCTCGACTGCGCCGGGACAGGGTAATACGCAGTATTTT CASSSTAPGQGNTQYF
TRBJ1-5 many TRBV6-5 TRBD1 TGTGCCAGCAGAAGGACAGGGGGTCAGCCCCAGCATTTT CASRRTGGQPQHF
TRBJ2-1 once TRBV13 TRBD2 TGTGCCAGCAGAGCCGCAGCGGGACTAGGACTCTACAATGAGCAGTTCTTC CASRAAAGLGLYNEQFF
TRBJ2-3 - TRBV5-6 TRBD2 TGTGCCAGCAGCCTAAGACTAGCGGGAGTCTTAGATACGCAGTATTTT CASSLRLAGVLDTQYF
TRBJ2-7 - TRBV21-1 - TGTGCCAGCAGTAACGAAGGGGCTAGCGGGAGTTACGAGCAGTACTTC CASSNEGASGSYEQYF
TRBJ1-1 - TRBV28 - TGTGCCAGCAGATACCCGGGGGGGATGAACACTGAAGCTTTCTTT CASRYPGGMNTEAFF
TRBJ2-5 few TRBV2 - TGTGCCAGCAGTCAAGTACAAGAGACCCAGTACTTC CASSQVQETQYF
TRBJ1-5 - TRBV6-5 - TGTGCCAGCAGTTACGGAGGGCCTCGTGAACCCCAGCATTTT CASSYGGPREPQHF
TRBJ1-1 - TRBV10-3 TRBD1 TGTGCCATAGGACAGGGGGCTGAGAACACTGAAGCTTTCTTT CAIGQGAENTEAFF
TRBJ1-6 few TRBV27 - TGTGCCAGCAGTACCACCGGGACAAGTTATAATTCACCCCTCCACTTT CASSTTGTSYNSPLHF
TRBJ1-6 once TRBV7-9 TRBD1 TGTGCCAGCAGCGAAACAGGGGGCAGCTATAATTCACCCCTCCACTTT CASSETGGSYNSPLHF
TRBJ1-1 - TRBV15 TRBD1 TGTGCCACCAGCCCGAAGGGCAGGGGGCGATTAACTGAAGCTTTCTTT CATSPKGRGRLTEAFF
TRBJ2-7 - TRBV24-1 - TGTGCCACCAGCCAAAATAGCGCGAACTCCTACGAGCAGTACTTC CATSQNSANSYEQYF
TRBJ2-1 - TRBV14 - TGTGCCAGCAGCCCGACTTCTTACAATGAGCAGTTCTTC CASSPTSYNEQFF
TRBJ1-2 - TRBV12-3/TRBV12-4 TRBD1 TGTGCCAGCAGTGCCAACAGGGGGCCCGGCTACACCTTC CASSANRGPGYTF
TRBJ1-6 - TRBV7-9 - TGTGCCAGCAGCTTACAGGGGACCTATAATTCACCCCTCCACTTT CASSLQGTYNSPLHF
TRBJ2-2 - TRBV7-3 TRBD1 TGTGCCAGCAGCACCAGGGGGTCCGGGGAGCTGTTTTTT CASSTRGSGELFF
TRBJ1-5 - TRBV29-1 - TGCAGCGCACGAGCGGATAGCAATCAGCCCCAGCATTTT CSARADSNQPQHF
TRBJ1-1 - TRBV7-9 - TGTGCCAGCAGCTCGGGACCTCCGGGGGACACTGAAGCTTTCTTT CASSSGPPGDTEAFF